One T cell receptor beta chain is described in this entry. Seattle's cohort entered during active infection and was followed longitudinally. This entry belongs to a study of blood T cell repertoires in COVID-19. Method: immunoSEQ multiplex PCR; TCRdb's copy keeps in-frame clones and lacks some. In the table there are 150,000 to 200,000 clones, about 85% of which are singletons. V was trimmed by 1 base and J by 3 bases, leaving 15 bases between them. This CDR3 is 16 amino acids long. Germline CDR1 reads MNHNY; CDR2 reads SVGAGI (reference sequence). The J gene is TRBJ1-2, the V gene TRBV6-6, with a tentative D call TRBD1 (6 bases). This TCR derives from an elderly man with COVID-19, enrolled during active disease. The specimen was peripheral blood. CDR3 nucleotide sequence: TGTGCCAGCAGTTACTACCAGATATCAGGGGACTATGGCTACACCTTC. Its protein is CASSYYQISGDYGYTF.